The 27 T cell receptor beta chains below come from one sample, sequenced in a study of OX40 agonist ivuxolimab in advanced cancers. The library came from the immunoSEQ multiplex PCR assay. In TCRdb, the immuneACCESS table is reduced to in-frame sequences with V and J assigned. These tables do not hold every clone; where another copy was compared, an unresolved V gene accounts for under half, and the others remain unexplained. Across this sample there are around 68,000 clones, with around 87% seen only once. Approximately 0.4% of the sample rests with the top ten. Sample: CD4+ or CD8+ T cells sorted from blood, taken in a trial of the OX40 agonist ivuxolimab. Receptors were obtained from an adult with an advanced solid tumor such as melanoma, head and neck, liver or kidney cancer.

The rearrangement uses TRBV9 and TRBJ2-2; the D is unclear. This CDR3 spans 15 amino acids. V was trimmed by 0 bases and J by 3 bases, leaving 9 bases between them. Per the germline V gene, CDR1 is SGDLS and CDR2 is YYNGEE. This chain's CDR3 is CASSVDTFHTGELFF. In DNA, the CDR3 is TGTGCCAGCAGCGTAGACACCTTTCACACCGGGGAGCTGTTTTTT.

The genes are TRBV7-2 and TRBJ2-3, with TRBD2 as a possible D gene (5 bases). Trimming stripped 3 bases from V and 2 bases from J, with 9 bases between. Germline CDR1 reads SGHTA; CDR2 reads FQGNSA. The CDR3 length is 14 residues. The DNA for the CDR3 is TGTGCCAGCAGCTTGCGAGGGCCCACAGATACGCAGTATTTT. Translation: CASSLRGPTDTQYF.

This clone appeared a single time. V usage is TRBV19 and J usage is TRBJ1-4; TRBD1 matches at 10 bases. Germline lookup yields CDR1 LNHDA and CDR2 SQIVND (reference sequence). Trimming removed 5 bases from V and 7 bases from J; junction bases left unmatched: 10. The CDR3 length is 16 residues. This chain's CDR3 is CASSGRTGGGIEKLFF. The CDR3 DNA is TGTGCCAGTAGTGGACGGACAGGGGGAGGTATTGAAAAACTGTTTTTT. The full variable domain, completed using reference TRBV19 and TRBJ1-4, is DGGITQSPKYLFRKEGQNVTLSCEQNLNHDAMYWYRQDPGQGLRLIYYSQIVNDFQKGDIAEGYSVSREKKESFPLTVTSAQKNPTAFYLCASSGRTGGGIEKLFFGSGTQLSVL.

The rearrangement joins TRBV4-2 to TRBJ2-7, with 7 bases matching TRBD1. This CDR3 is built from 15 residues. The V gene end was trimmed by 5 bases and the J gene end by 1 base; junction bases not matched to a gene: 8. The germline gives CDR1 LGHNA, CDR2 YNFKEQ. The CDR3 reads CASSYGTASSYEQYF. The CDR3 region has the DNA TGTGCCAGCAGCTACGGGACAGCCTCTTCCTACGAGCAGTACTTC.

The CDR3 spells CASSTSGGTNEQFF. CDR3 sequence (DNA): TGCGCCAGCAGTACTAGCGGGGGGACCAATGAGCAGTTCTTC. The chain joins TRBV10-1 to TRBJ2-1; 12 nucleotides match TRBD2. CDR1 and CDR2 (germline): WNHNN, SYGVQD (reference sequence). V lost 5 bases to trimming and J lost 6 bases; unmatched junction nucleotides: 2. The CDR3 loop spans 14 amino acids.

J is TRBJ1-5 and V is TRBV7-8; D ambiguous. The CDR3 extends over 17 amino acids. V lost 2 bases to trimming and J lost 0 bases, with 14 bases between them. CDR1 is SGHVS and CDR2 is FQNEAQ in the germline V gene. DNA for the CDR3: TGTGCCAGCAGCTTATCAGCGGGAGGCATTAGCAATCAGCCCCAGCATTTT. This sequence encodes CASSLSAGGISNQPQHF.

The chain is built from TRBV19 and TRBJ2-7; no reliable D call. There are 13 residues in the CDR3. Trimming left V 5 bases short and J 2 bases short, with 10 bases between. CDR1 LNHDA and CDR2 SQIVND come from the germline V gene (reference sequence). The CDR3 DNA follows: TGTGCCAGTAGTCTAAAGGGCACCTACGAGCAGTACTTC. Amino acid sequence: CASSLKGTYEQYF.

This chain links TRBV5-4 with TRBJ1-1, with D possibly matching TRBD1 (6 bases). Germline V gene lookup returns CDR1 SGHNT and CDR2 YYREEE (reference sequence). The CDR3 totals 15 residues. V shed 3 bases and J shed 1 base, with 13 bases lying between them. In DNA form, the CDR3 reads TGTGCCAGCAGCTCGGCTCTCAGGGGGAACACTGAAGCTTTCTTT. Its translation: CASSSALRGNTEAFF. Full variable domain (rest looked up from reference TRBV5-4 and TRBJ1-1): ETGVTQSPTHLIKTRGQQVTLRCSSQSGHNTVSWYQQALGQGPQFIFQYYREEENGRGNFPPRFSGLQFPNYSSELNVNALELDDSALYLCASSSALRGNTEAFFGQGTRLTVV.

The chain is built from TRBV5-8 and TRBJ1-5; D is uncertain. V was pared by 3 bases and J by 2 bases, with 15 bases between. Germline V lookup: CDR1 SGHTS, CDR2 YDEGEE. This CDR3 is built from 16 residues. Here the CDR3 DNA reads TGTGCCAGCAGCTATCCAGGAGGGTCAGGCAATCAGCCCCAGCATTTT. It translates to CASSYPGGSGNQPQHF.

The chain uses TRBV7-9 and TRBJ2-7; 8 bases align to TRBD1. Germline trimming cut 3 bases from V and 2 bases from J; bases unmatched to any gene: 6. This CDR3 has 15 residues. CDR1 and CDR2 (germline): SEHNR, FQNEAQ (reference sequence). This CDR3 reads CASSLPGQATYEQYF. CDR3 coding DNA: TGTGCCAGCAGCTTGCCGGGACAGGCGACCTACGAGCAGTACTTC.

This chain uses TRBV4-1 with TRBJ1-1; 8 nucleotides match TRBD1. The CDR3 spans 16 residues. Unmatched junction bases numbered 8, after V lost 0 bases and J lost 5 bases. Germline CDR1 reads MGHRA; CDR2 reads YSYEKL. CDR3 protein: CASSQDGQGGSTEAFF. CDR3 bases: TGCGCCAGCAGCCAAGATGGACAGGGAGGGAGTACTGAAGCTTTCTTT.

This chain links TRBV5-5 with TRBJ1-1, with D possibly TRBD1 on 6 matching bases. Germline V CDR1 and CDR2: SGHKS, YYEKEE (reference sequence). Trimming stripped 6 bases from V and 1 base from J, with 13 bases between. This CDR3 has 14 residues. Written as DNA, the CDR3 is TGTGCCAGCAACGTAATGACAGGGAACACTGAAGCTTTCTTT. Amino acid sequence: CASNVMTGNTEAFF.

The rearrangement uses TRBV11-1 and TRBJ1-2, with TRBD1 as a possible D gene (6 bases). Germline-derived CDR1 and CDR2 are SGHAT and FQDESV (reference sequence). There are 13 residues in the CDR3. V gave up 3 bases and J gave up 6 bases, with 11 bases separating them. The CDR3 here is CASSFENRDGYTF. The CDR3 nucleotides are TGTGCCAGCAGCTTCGAAAACAGGGATGGCTACACCTTC.

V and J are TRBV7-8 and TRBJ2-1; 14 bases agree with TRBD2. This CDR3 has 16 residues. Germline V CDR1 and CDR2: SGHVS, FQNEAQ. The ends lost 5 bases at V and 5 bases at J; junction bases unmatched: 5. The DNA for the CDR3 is TGTGCCAGCAGCCCATTGGGACTAGCGGGGGACAATGAGCAGTTCTTC. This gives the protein CASSPLGLAGDNEQFF.

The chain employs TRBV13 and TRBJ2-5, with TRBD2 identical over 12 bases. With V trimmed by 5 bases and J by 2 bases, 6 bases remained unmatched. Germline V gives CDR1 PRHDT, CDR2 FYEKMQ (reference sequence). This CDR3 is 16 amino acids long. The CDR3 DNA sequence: TGTGCCAGCAGCCCAAGGACTAGCGGGGTACAAGAGACCCAGTACTTC. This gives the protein CASSPRTSGVQETQYF.

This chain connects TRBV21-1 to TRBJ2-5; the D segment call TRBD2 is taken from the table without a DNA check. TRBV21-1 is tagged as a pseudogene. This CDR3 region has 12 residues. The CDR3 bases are TGTGCCAGCACCCCTCGTGTCTGGACCCAGTACTTC. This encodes CASTPRVWTQYF.

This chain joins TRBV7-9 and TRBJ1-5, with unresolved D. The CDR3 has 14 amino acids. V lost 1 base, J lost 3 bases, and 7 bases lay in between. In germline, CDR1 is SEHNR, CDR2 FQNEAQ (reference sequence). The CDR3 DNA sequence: TGTGCCAGCAGCTTAGAAAGTCCCAATCAGCCCCAGCATTTT. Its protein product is CASSLESPNQPQHF.

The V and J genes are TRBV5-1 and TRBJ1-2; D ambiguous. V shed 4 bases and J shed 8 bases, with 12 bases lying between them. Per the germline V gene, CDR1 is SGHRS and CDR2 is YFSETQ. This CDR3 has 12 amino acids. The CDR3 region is CASSPGDPGYTF. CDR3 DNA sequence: TGCGCCAGCAGCCCCGGGGATCCCGGCTACACCTTC.

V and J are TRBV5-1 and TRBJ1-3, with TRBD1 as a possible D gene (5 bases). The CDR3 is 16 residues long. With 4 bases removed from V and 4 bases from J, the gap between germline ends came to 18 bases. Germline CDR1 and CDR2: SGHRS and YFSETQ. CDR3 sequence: CASSLSGHTDGNTIYF. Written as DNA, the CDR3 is TGCGCCAGCAGCCTGTCAGGACACACTGACGGAAACACCATATATTTT.

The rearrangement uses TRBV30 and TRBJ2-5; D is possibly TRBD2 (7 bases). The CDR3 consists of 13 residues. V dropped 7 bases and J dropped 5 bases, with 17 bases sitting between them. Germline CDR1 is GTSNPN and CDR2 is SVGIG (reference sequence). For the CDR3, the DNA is TGTGCCTCCTCCTGGGGGGGCCGGGAGACCCAGTACTTC. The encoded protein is CASSWGGRETQYF.

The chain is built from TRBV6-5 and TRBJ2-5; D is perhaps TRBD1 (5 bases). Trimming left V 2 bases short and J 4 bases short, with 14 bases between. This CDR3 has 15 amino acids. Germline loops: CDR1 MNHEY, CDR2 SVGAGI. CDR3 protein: CASSYTTVPGETQYF. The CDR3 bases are TGTGCCAGCAGTTACACGACAGTTCCGGGAGAGACCCAGTACTTC.

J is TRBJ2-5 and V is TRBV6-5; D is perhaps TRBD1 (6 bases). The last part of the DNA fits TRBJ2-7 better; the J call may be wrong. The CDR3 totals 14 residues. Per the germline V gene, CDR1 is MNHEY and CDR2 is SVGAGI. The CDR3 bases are TGTGCCAGCAGGCGGACAGCAGACTCCTACGAGCAGTACTTC. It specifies CASRRTADSYEQYF.

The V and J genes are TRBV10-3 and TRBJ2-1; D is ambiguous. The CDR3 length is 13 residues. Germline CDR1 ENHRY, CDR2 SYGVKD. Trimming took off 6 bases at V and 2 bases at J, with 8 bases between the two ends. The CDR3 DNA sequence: TGTGCCATCAGCAGACAAACCTACAATGAGCAGTTCTTC. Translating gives CAISRQTYNEQFF.

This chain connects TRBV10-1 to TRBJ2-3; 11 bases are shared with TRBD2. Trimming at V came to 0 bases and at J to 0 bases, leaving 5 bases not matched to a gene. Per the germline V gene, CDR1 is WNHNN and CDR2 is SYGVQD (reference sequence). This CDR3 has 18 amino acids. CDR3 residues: CASSESASGGPSTDTQYF. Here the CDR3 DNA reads TGCGCCAGCAGTGAGTCGGCTAGCGGGGGGCCCAGCACAGATACGCAGTATTTT.

The CDR3 DNA reads as TGTGCCAGCAGCTCCGGACAGGGGTACGGCGGGGAGCTGTTTTTT. It encodes CASSSGQGYGGELFF. V is TRBV7-6 and J is TRBJ2-2; TRBD1 matches 9 bases. CDR1 SGHVS and CDR2 FNYEAQ come from the germline V gene. The CDR3 spans 15 residues. With V trimmed by 4 bases and J by 7 bases, 7 bases remained unmatched.

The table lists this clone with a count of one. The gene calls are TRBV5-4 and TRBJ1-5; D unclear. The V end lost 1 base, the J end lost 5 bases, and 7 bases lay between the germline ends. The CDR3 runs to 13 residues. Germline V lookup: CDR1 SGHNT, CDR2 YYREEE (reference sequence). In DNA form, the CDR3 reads TGTGCCAGCAGCTTGATACCTGATCAGCCCCAGCATTTT. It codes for CASSLIPDQPQHF.

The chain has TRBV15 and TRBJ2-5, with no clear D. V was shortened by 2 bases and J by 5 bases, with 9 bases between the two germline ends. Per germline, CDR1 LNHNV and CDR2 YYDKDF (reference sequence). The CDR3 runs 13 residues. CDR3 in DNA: TGTGCCACCAGCAGAAGGGCGAGGGAGACCCAGTACTTC. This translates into CATSRRARETQYF. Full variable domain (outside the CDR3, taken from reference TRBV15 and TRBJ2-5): DAMVIQNPRYQVTQFGKPVTLSCSQTLNHNVMYWYQQKSSQAPKLLFHYYDKDFNNEADTPDNFQSRRPNTSFCFLDIRSPGLGDTAMYLCATSRRARETQYFGPGTRLLVL.